This T cell receptor (beta chain) was found in a study of T-cell memory formation after mild COVID-19 (dated by TCRdb to about 2021). For the study in its entirety: TCR sequence clusters from the two donors were largely donor specific. Longitudinal TCRalpha and TCRbeta repertoire sequencing tracked T-cell clones expanding and contracting after mild COVID-19 in a couple of donors. The cohort comprised two young, previously healthy adult volunteers, one female and one male. What the work shows at the level of the full study, not this receptor alone: Balanced CD4/CD8 phenotypes were observed for clones contracting from day 15 to 85, whereas a bias towards CD4+ was observed for a second wave of clones expanding from day 15 to 37. Only a couple of mild cases were covered by the study, and larger cohorts that include severe cases with pre-infection samples were considered necessary. Contracting CD4+ clones were located mainly in the CM and EM memory subsets, whereas CD8+ clones were found to be enriched in EMRA. Some responding clones were detected in pre-infection memory, which suggested that pre-existing cross-reactive memory T cells had joined the SARS-CoV-2 response. Whether the second-wave clones peaking on day 37 were SARS-CoV-2 specific was not confirmed.

V was cut back by 0 bases and J by 4 bases, leaving a gap of 9 bases between them. Via the germline V gene, CDR1 is LGHNA and CDR2 YNFKEQ. The cysteine opens and the phenylalanine closes a CDR3 of 15 amino acids. Only CDR3 DNA is held: 45 bases, read in frame from base 1. This clonotype came up a few times. Its cognate antigen has yet to be identified. No much larger clone is present one base from it, and per-base qualities are unavailable. PBMCs were isolated by Ficoll-Paque density gradient centrifugation. TCRdb shows the sequencer as Illumina NovaSeq 6000. TCRalpha and TCRbeta cDNA libraries were constructed by 5'RACE with constant-segment primers, with sample barcodes and unique molecular identifiers being introduced. RNA was extracted from every sample with Trizol reagent. Amplification of the libraries took two PCR steps, and the second step added a second sample barcode plus Illumina TruSeq adapters. The libraries were sequenced on an Illumina NovaSeq using 2 x 150 bp paired-end reads. The authors' analysis ran thus. The reads were demultiplexed and collapsed into UMI-guided consensus sequences using migec v1.2.7. Using mixcr v2.1.11, UMI consensuses were aligned to TRA and TRB V and J templates and then assembled into clonotypes. A clonotype was counted as expanded or contracted only if both edgeR and NoisET called the change significant, with noise models trained on biological replicates. edgeR calls used a false discovery rate-adjusted p below 0.01 and a log2 fold-change threshold of 1. As an exploratory analysis of dynamics, max-normalized trajectories of the 1000 most abundant clonotypes were examined with PCA combined with hierarchical clustering. Separately sequenced CD4+ and CD8+ repertoires were used to assign the CD4 or CD8 phenotype of responding clones. TCRdb's own reprocessing of the public reads used fastp at Q25 and MiXCR and kept productive beta chains. Merged by CDR3 protein, the rows form single entries marked with the most common genes and DNA. The V and J calls follow TCRdb's processing rather than the paper's. For this sample there are some 150,000 distinct CDR3 sequences; around 15% appear just once. The top ten hold approximately 30% of the sample.

Sequenced material: PBMCs or a T cell subset sorted from them (not recorded which). The chain is assembled from TRBV4-2 and TRBJ1-4, with the D gene not clear enough to name. This clonotype was obtained from an adult woman who had mild COVID-19 (a few samples of this study predate the infection). The sample titles of this study are shuffled in the database, so cell type and time point are left out; the donor was told from shared clones. The sequenced DNA is TGTGCCAGCAGCCAAGATTCCGAGGGTAATGAAAAACTGTTTTTT. Translation gives CASSQDSEGNEKLFF.